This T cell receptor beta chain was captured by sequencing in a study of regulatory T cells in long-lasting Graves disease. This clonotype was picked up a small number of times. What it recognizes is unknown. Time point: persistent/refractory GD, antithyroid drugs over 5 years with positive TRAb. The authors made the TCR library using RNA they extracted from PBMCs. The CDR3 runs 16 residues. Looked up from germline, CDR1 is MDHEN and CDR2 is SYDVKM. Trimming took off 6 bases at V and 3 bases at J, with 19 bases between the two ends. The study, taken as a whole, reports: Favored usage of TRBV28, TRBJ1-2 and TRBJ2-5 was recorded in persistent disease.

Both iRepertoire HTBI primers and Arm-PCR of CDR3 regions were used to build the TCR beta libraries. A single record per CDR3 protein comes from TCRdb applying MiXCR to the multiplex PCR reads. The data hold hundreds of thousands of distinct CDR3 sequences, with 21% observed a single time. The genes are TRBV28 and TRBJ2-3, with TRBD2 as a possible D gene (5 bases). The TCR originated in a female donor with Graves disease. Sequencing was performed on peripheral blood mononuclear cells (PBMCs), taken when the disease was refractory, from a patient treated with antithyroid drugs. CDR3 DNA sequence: TGTGCCAGCAGCTTCCGGTCGGGCGGCGGGACAGATACGCAGTATTTT. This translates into CASSFRSGGGTDTQYF.